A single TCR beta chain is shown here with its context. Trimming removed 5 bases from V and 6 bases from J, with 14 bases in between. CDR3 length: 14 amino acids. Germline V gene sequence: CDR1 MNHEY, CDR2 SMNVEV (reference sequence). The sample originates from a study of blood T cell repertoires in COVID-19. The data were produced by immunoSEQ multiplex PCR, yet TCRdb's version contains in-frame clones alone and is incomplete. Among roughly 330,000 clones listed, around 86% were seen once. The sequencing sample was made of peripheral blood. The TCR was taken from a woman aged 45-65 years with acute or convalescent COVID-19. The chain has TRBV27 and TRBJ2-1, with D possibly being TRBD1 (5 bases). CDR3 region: CASSPRRGSNEQFF. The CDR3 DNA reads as TGTGCCAGCAGTCCCAGAAGGGGCTCCAATGAGCAGTTCTTC.